This TCR beta chain came from a study of cytomegalovirus exposure and HLA in healthy donors (dated by TCRdb to 2016 to 2017). Looking at the study overall: An earlier analysis of several hundred of the donors reported approximately 280 Gb of sequence data and around 100 million unique TCR beta sequences obtained from 150 million to 200 million T cells. The study profiled the T cell repertoires of hundreds of subjects by immunosequencing and related them to cytomegalovirus serostatus. Five DR-DQ haplotypes were handled as single units for association and clustering, since linkage in the cohort was strong. High-throughput TCR immunosequencing, statistical association of individual TCRs with disease status, and machine learning were combined to predict cytomegalovirus infection status. Among the 398 genotyped donors, approximately 76% belonged to the genetic ancestry cluster associated with self-reported Caucasian donors. In an earlier analysis of more than 550 of the donors, high-throughput TCR beta sequencing was used to judge whether each TCR beta V gene segment behaved as functional or pseudogenic. On average, around 240,000 unique TCR beta nucleotide sequences were sequenced per donor among fewer than 500 genotyped donors of the cohort, with 15% to 20% of those sequences being non-productive. A later analysis re-examined previously published TCR beta repertoires from just over 650 donors and added high-resolution HLA genotyping to investigate patterns of TCR occurrence. All discovery cohort repertoires had been generated on a single sequencing platform. A separate validation cohort of over 95 different subjects was used in addition to the roughly 720-subject first cohort. HLA typing included class I and class II loci at four-digit resolution. Donor age, sex, ethnicity and CMV serostatus were compiled together with the repertoire data. The number of typed donors differed by locus: roughly 629-630 for A, B, C, DRB1 and DQB1; 522 for DQA1; roughly 600 for DPA1; and around 450 for DPB1. The later analysis used no new phenotypic data to find candidate immune exposures, relying instead on TCR beta sequences and their occurrence across donors. Around 320 gigabases of sequencing data and 80 million or so unique TCR sequences were included in an early release covering around 600 HLA-typed donors. The study aimed to test whether cataloging public T cell receptors could reveal signatures of past pathogen exposure. A later genetic analysis used genome-wide SNP genotypes for about 55% of the 666 donors, treating that subset as a discovery cohort.

The cohort was made up of about 670 healthy bone marrow donors. At the time of sampling, all cohort members were nominally healthy, though unrecorded immune exposures were likely present. The donor tested CMV seronegative and was one of the 352 seronegative cohort members. Every donor gave a peripheral blood sample, and the peripheral blood mononuclear cells from that sample were used for TCR beta sequencing. Genomic DNA was extracted from the blood cell samples with the Qiagen DNeasy Blood Extraction Kit. Summary of the overall study and its limitations: A cluster of highly shared sequence variants was judged likely to be a technical artifact of the sequencing pipeline. While some public TCRs were present in many individuals, most TCR sequences turned up only very rarely across donors. The cohort was sequenced for TCR beta chains only, and without alpha or paired-chain data the features that could be detected were limited. The study gave a list of about 150 TCR beta chains associated with cytomegalovirus. Because HLA typing was missing for some donors at each locus, association tests included only the typed subset. An earlier analysis of some 560 of the donors showed that most TCR beta V segments appeared in productive rearrangements either about 90% or about 30% of the time, which broadly matched IMGT annotations. An association between a missense DCLRE1C variant and V-gene and J-gene trimming of TCR beta chains was found in a later genetic analysis and replicated in an independent cohort. The classifier was reported to diagnose cytomegalovirus status with high specificity and sensitivity in both the original cohort and the validation cohort. A later analysis found that TCR association rates varied across HLA loci, with DRB1 alleles showing the most associated TCRs and HLA-C alleles the fewest. Roughly uniform sequencing depth across donors was assumed in presence/absence analyses, although this assumption may not hold. According to the authors, the approach could potentially be generalized to other disease states and immunological phenotypes. Because counts were too low, some 17 rarely observed V segments, including chromosome 9 orphons, were left out of the earlier analysis of 500 to 750 of the donors. Specific HLA alleles were associated with 15,000 to 20,000 TCR beta sequences at a false discovery rate of 0.05 in a later analysis. In a later genetic analysis, fewer N-insertions in productive TCRs were reported among donors in an Asian-associated ancestry cluster than the roughly 710-donor mean. In a later analysis, HLA-associated TCR beta chains were found to be more clonally expanded and to have lower generation probabilities than equally common non-associated chains. In a later analysis, several top co-occurrence clusters were reported to appear linked to parvovirus B19, influenza, CMV and Epstein-Barr virus. When HLA alleles, especially DR and DQ, strongly co-occurred, attributing TCR associations to individual alleles was difficult. Correlated functional status among segregating V segments might be attributable to linkage disequilibrium, but an unknown experimental factor could not be ruled out. In vitro tests confirmed that a few of the cytomegalovirus-associated TCR beta chains recognize cytomegalovirus antigens. CMV serostatus was the only immune exposure information available for the cohort. Most CMV-associated TCR beta chains appeared to be HLA-restricted in a later analysis, and the HLA associations seemed to be driven largely by CMV exposure. Some IMGT-functional V segments, including TRBV6-2 and TRBV6-3, could not be told apart with the 87-base-pair reads, so those segments were excluded. A further reported finding was that TCR beta sequences accurately predicted the HLA-A and HLA-B alleles for most subjects in the first cohort.

Library creation used the immunoSEQ multiplex PCR assay. For the multiplex PCR, a mixture combining 60 forward primers for TCR Vbeta segments and 13 reverse primers for TCR Jbeta segments was used. The CDR3 region of rearranged TCR beta genes was amplified from genomic DNA with a multiplex PCR assay. The Illumina HiSeq System was used to sequence the amplified TCR beta libraries as 87-base-pair reads. Turning to the authors' computational methods: A later analysis counted about 76 million unique TCR beta chains across the 666 repertoires, and roughly 11 million of these chains were shared by at least two donors. A nearest-neighbor algorithm error-corrected the raw reads and collapsed the reads into unique sequences, merging closely related sequences to remove PCR and sequencing errors. Alignment of CDR3 sequences to IMGT reference sequences was used to assign V, D and J gene segments. For a sequence to be retained, a match of at least six nucleotides to both a V gene segment and a J gene segment was required. Rearrangements were called productive when the CDR3 lacked stop codons and stayed in frame with V and J; all others were non-productive. CDR3 was defined by IMGT convention, running from the second conserved V-encoded cysteine to the conserved J-encoded phenylalanine. The earlier analysis of roughly 590 of the donors excluded sequences that lacked an unambiguous match to a single V gene segment. An earlier analysis of approximately 590 of the donors classified V segments as functional when productive rearrangements were above 56.7% and as segregating when the standard deviation between donors was above 5%. A statistical classification framework was developed to diagnose cytomegalovirus status using the catalog of TCR beta chain sequences. A later analysis assigned V and J genes by comparing TCR nucleotide sequences with IMGT/GENE-DB human TR gene sequences. Using the TCRdist pipeline, a later analysis assigned CDR3 sequences along with most-parsimonious VDJ recombination scenarios. In a later analysis, every TCR beta chain was defined by the combination of its CDR3 amino acid sequence and its V-gene family, and reads without a unique V-gene family were dropped. To address suspected cross-contamination and a sequencing artifact, a later analysis removed roughly 640 highly shared, low-generation-probability nucleotide sequences. In a later analysis, a clonal expansion index for each public chain was calculated from normalized within-repertoire ranks of inferred template counts. In a later analysis, generation probabilities were computed using a VDJ recombination model fitted to out-of-frame rearrangements, and the results were checked against IGoR. In a later analysis, TCR-TCR, TCR-HLA and TCR-CMV co-occurrence was scored with hypergeometric tests, and a repertoire-size bias correction was applied to TCR pairs. False discovery rates were estimated in a later analysis by permuting HLA or CMV assignments 20 times. In a later analysis, co-occurring TCRs were grouped using DBSCAN, with TCRdist sequence similarity added in when clustering inside HLA-allele-positive subsets. Repertoires with fewer than 30,000 or more than 120,000 public chains were left out of co-occurrence clustering, as were several repertoires with anomalous nucleotide sharing. TCRdb retrieved this table from immuneACCESS and kept in-frame rearrangements only. Not all clones are present; in checked studies, unresolved V genes account for under half, and no reason is known for the remainder. V and J calls plus clone size are reproduced from that table; the DNA served to infer D and trimming. This sample is represented by 120,000 to 150,000 clones; approximately 73% of them were singletons. The top ten hold 1.5% to 2% of the sample.

Notes on this clone: Its target antigen remains unknown. No much larger clonotype is one base removed from it; base qualities were not supplied.

For this chain, trimming is 0 bases at the V end and 7 bases at the J end, and the number of junction bases without a gene match is 5. The cysteine opens and the phenylalanine closes a CDR3 of 16 amino acids. Of the read, only the CDR3 DNA is kept; its 48 bases are in frame from base 1. The germline V gene (reference sequence) specifies SGHNT as CDR1 and YYREEE as CDR2. Here the chain combines TRBV5-4 and TRBJ2-7, and 15 junction bases match TRBD2. The specimen was PBMCs. The TCR originated in a woman aged 18 to 35 in good health and CMV-seronegative. CDR3 reads: CASSLGTSGGADEQYF. The nucleotides read TGTGCCAGCAGCTTGGGGACTAGCGGGGGGGCTGATGAGCAGTACTTC.